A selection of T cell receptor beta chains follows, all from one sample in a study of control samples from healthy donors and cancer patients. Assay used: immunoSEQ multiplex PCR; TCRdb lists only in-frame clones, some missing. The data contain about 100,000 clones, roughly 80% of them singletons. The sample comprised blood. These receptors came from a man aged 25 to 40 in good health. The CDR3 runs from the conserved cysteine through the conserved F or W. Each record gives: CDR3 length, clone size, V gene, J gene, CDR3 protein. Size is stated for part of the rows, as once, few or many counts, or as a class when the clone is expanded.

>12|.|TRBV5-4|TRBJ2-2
CASSLGGRELFF
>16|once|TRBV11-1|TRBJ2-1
CASSLDFGLTGNEQFF
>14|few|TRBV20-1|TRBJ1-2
CSASSPWGGTGYTF
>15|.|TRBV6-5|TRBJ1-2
CASRTPRTGIDGYTF
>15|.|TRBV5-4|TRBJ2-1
CASSLAGGYYNEQFF
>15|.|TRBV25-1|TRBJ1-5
CASSQDGTSNQPQHF
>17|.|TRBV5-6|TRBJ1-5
CASSSWGGSPSNQPQHF
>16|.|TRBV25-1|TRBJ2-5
CASSVPRGGVQETQYF
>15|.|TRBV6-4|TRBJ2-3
CASSDSGAPGDTQYF
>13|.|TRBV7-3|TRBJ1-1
CASSSQPNTEAFF
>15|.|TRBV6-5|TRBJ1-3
CASSTRARSGNTIYF
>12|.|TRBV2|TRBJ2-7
CASKTASYEQYF
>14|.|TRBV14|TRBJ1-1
CASSQDRRNTEAFF
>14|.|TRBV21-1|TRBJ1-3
CASSNAAGGNTIYF
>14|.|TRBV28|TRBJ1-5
CASSSRGSNQPQHF